The rows below give T cell receptor beta chains drawn from one sample of a study of cytomegalovirus exposure and HLA in healthy donors. The data were produced by immunoSEQ multiplex PCR, yet TCRdb's version contains in-frame clones alone and is incomplete. The sample holds 100,000 to 150,000 clones, 80% seen once. Material for sequencing was PBMCs. The receptors derive from a man aged 30 to 39 in good health and CMV-seropositive. CDR3s leave out the opening cysteine and the closing phenylalanine or tryptophan. D genes are given only for firm matches.

j_gene: TRBJ1-2; d_gene: -; v_gene: TRBV7-2; CDR3aa: ASSDTWVYGYT
j_gene: TRBJ2-3; d_gene: -; v_gene: TRBV11-1; CDR3aa: ASSLRAGEAWADTQY
j_gene: TRBJ1-1; d_gene: -; v_gene: TRBV6-4; CDR3aa: ASSDSSRGTEAF
j_gene: TRBJ2-7; d_gene: TRBD1; v_gene: TRBV11-1; CDR3aa: ASSPRDRVVEQY
j_gene: TRBJ2-3; d_gene: TRBD2; v_gene: TRBV5-1; CDR3aa: ASSLGSSSGRTDTQY
j_gene: TRBJ2-7; d_gene: TRBD1; v_gene: TRBV28; CDR3aa: ASRHRGLRDYEQY
j_gene: TRBJ1-2; d_gene: TRBD1; v_gene: TRBV10-3; CDR3aa: AISDQDRGYGYT
j_gene: TRBJ1-2; d_gene: -; v_gene: TRBV6-6; CDR3aa: ASSPLAGTYGYT
j_gene: TRBJ1-2; d_gene: -; v_gene: TRBV6-5; CDR3aa: ASSYTWTATGYGYT
j_gene: TRBJ1-2; d_gene: -; v_gene: TRBV19; CDR3aa: ASSTQGRPIYGYT
j_gene: TRBJ1-4; d_gene: TRBD1; v_gene: TRBV29-1; CDR3aa: SASPGTGTEKLF
j_gene: TRBJ1-2; d_gene: TRBD1; v_gene: TRBV12-5; CDR3aa: ASGPGGHGYT
j_gene: TRBJ2-4; d_gene: TRBD2; v_gene: TRBV18; CDR3aa: ASSRRQGLAKNSQY
j_gene: TRBJ2-5; d_gene: TRBD2; v_gene: TRBV30; CDR3aa: AWSSASGGTQY
j_gene: TRBJ1-2; d_gene: TRBD1; v_gene: TRBV5-6; CDR3aa: ASSLAWDRDTNYGYT
j_gene: TRBJ1-5; d_gene: -; v_gene: TRBV2; CDR3aa: ASGRANQPQH
j_gene: TRBJ1-2; d_gene: -; v_gene: TRBV27; CDR3aa: ASSLGTSPYGYT
j_gene: TRBJ2-1; d_gene: TRBD2; v_gene: TRBV7-9; CDR3aa: ASSPGTSGRPYNEQF
j_gene: TRBJ2-5; d_gene: -; v_gene: TRBV4-1; CDR3aa: ASSQDGDGLPETQY
j_gene: TRBJ1-4; d_gene: TRBD1; v_gene: TRBV11-2; CDR3aa: ASSFQGTGFRKLF
j_gene: TRBJ1-6; d_gene: -; v_gene: TRBV6-1; CDR3aa: ASSGPGRNSPLH
j_gene: TRBJ2-6; d_gene: -; v_gene: TRBV19; CDR3aa: ASKGVSLSSGANVLT
j_gene: TRBJ2-5; d_gene: -; v_gene: TRBV29-1; CDR3aa: SAGSGQETQY
j_gene: TRBJ2-2; d_gene: -; v_gene: TRBV10-2; CDR3aa: ASSGGTTGGTGELF